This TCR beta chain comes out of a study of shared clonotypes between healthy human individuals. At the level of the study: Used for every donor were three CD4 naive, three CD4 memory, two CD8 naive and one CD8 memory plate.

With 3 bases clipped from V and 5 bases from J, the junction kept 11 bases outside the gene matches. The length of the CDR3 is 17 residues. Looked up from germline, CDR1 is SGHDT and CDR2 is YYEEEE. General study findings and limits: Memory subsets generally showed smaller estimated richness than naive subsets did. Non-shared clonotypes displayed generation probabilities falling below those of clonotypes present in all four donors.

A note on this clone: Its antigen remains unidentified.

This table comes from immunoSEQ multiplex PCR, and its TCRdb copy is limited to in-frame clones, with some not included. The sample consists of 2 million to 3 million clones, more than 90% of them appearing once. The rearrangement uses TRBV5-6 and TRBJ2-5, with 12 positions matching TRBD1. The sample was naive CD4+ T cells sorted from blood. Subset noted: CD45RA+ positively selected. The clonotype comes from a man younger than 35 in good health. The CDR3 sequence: CASSYRDRGPGLETQYF. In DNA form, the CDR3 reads TGTGCCAGCAGCTACCGGGACAGGGGGCCGGGTTTGGAGACCCAGTACTTC.